This T cell receptor beta chain was found in a study of identical twins. Findings and limits, study-wide: Insertions were fewer in abundant cord blood beta clonotypes, whereas memory repertoires showed none of this pattern.

Template switching, a step in the protocol, added a universal primer site, and cDNA carried unique molecular identifiers. TCRdb ran MiXCR on the 5' RACE reads and lists one entry per CDR3 protein. The sample consists of 350,000 or so distinct CDR3 sequences, approximately 13% of them appearing once. The CDR3 sequence is 16 residues long. Germline CDR1 reads MGHRA; CDR2 reads YSYEKL. Trimming shortened V by 1 base and J by 4 bases, and 14 bases separated the two germline ends. This clonotype was seen a few times. Antigen unknown. The same specimen was also included in a second study, on yellow fever vaccine responses in identical twins.

The chain carries TRBV4-1 and TRBJ2-1, with D hard to call. The clonotype comes from a woman between 18 and 29 years old in good health. The sequenced sample consisted of CD8+ T cells sorted from blood. The CDR3 bases are TGCGCCAGCAGCCAAGGATCTCGGCAGGTTTACAATGAGCAGTTCTTC. Encoded protein: CASSQGSRQVYNEQFF.